The T cell receptor beta chain under discussion was sequenced for a study of T-cell memory formation after mild COVID-19. Study-level information: Largely donor-specific sequence clusters came from two donors. Study-wide results and limits: Later expanders leaned CD4+, whereas clones that contracted between day 15 and 85 were balanced CD4/CD8.

This clonotype was observed a handful of times. The antigen is unknown. 5'RACE with constant-segment primers built TCRalpha and TCRbeta cDNA libraries with UMIs. Via MiXCR, TCRdb re-called the 5' RACE reads, giving one row per CDR3 protein. The table shows some 200,000 distinct CDR3 sequences, with 7.5% to 10% occurring only once. This CDR3 region has 15 residues. V dropped 3 bases and J dropped 1 base, with 12 bases sitting between them. In germline, CDR1 is LGHDT, CDR2 YNNKEL (reference sequence). This receptor was obtained from a young man who had mild COVID-19 (a few samples of this study predate the infection). Cell type and time point are not known. The chain links TRBV3-1 to TRBJ1-1; D unresolved. Sequencing input: PBMCs or a T cell subset sorted from them (not recorded which). The CDR3 is CASSHPGRRNTEAFF. CDR3 sequence (DNA): TGTGCCAGCAGCCATCCCGGACGGAGGAACACTGAAGCTTTCTTT.